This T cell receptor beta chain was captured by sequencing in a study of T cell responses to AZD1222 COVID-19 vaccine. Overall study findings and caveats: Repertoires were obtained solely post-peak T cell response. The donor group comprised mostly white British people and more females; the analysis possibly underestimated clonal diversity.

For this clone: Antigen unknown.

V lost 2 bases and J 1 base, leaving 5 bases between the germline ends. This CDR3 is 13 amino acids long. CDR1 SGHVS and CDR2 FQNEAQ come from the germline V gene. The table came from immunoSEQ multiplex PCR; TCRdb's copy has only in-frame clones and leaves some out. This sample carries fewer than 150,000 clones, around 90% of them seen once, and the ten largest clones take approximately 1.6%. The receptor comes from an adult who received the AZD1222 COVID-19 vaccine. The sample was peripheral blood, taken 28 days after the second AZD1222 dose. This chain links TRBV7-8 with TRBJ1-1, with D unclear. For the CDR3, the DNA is TGTGCCAGCAGCTTAATTTCGAACACTGAAGCTTTCTTT. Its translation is CASSLISNTEAFF.